Following are 13 T cell receptor beta chains from one sample sequenced in a study of blood T cell repertoires in COVID-19. Sequenced by immunoSEQ multiplex PCR; TCRdb stores in-frame clones only, minus some. Here the sample spans around 200,000 clones, just over 85% being singletons. Material: peripheral blood. The receptors were gathered from a man aged 80 or over with acute or convalescent COVID-19.

This rearrangement joins TRBV5-6 to TRBJ1-1; the D is unclear. Germline V CDR1 and CDR2: SGHDT, YYEEEE. This CDR3 is built from 13 residues. V dropped 4 bases and J dropped 1 base, with 8 bases sitting between them. CDR3 residues: CASSQYKNTEAFF. DNA of the CDR3: TGTGCCAGCAGCCAGTACAAGAACACTGAAGCTTTCTTT.

J is TRBJ1-6 and V is TRBV7-8, with D possibly being TRBD1 (5 bases). Trimming left V 5 bases short and J 10 bases short, with 18 bases between. This CDR3 contains 15 residues. Germline V gene data show CDR1 as SGHVS and CDR2 as FQNEAQ. CDR3 bases: TGTGCCAGCAGCCAACGTGGGGCCCTAGTGTCACCCCTCCACTTT. This encodes CASSQRGALVSPLHF.

This clone was recorded only once. The chain recombines TRBV19 with TRBJ2-3; 7 bases fit TRBD2. The CDR3 is 13 residues long. Looked up from germline, CDR1 is LNHDA and CDR2 is SQIVND (reference sequence). V gave up 7 bases and J gave up 4 bases; unmatched junction bases: 5. CDR3 DNA: TGTGCCAGTAAAAAGCGGGAATCAGATACGCAGTATTTT. Its protein product is CASKKRESDTQYF.

As to this clone: Other DNA sequences within the sample encode an identical CDR3. This chain links TRBV19 with TRBJ1-5; TRBD1 matches at 7 bases. The V segment lost 6 bases and the J segment 6 bases; nucleotides outside the gene matches: 5. The CDR3 is 13 amino acids. CDR1 and CDR2 (germline): LNHDA, SQIVND (reference sequence). The CDR3 sequence is CASSRQGGQPQHF. The CDR3 DNA reads as TGTGCCAGTAGCCGACAGGGAGGTCAGCCCCAGCATTTT.

The chain recombines TRBV28 with TRBJ2-5, with 7 bases fitting TRBD2. This CDR3 region has 13 residues. The trim removed 9 bases at V and 5 bases at J, leaving 9 bases unmatched. Per the germline V gene, CDR1 is MDHEN and CDR2 is SYDVKM. CDR3 nucleotide sequence: TGTGCCAGTTATACGGGGGGTACCGAGACCCAGTACTTC. Encoded protein: CASYTGGTETQYF.

The chain combines TRBV30 with TRBJ1-4; 8 bases match TRBD1. CDR3 length equals 13 residues. The V gene's germline CDR1 is GTSNPN and CDR2 SVGIG (reference sequence). V shed 4 bases and J 8 bases; nucleotides not matched to a gene: 6. CDR3 coding DNA: TGTGCCTGGAATACAGGGGGGAGGGAAAAACTGTTTTTT. Amino acid sequence: CAWNTGGREKLFF.

The rearrangement links TRBV14 to TRBJ1-2, with unresolved D. Trimming stripped 1 base from V and 4 bases from J, with 7 bases between. CDR3 size: 13 residues. CDR1 is SGHDN, CDR2 FVKESK, per germline. The CDR3 DNA reads TGTGCCAGCAGCCAAGGACAAACCTATGGCTACACCTTC. Its protein is CASSQGQTYGYTF.

The chain couples TRBV5-8 to TRBJ1-4; D perhaps matches TRBD1 (5 bases). CDR1 SGHTS and CDR2 YDEGEE come from the germline V gene. Deletions cut 3 bases from V and 2 bases from J, with 11 bases between. There are 15 residues in the CDR3. The CDR3 loop reads CASSSGFSTNEKLFF. The CDR3 DNA reads as TGTGCCAGCAGCTCAGGGTTTTCGACTAATGAAAAACTGTTTTTT.

This rearrangement joins TRBV5-1 to TRBJ2-1; TRBD1 aligns across 8 bases. The CDR3 loop spans 16 amino acids. J gave up 6 bases and V 2 bases, and 10 bases lay outside the gene matches. The germline CDR1 and CDR2 sequences are SGHRS and YFSETQ. CDR3 DNA: TGCGCCAGCAGCTTTCAAGCGACAGGGGTGAGCAATGAGCAGTTCTTC. Protein sequence: CASSFQATGVSNEQFF.

The DNA for the CDR3 is TGTGCCAGCTCACCCCGATATGGGGGGGCAGCCGATACGCAGTATTTT. The encoded protein is CASSPRYGGAADTQYF. The genes are TRBV18 and TRBJ2-3, with a tentative D call TRBD2 (7 bases). This CDR3 is 16 amino acids long. The germline V and J ends were trimmed by 3 bases and 6 bases, with 19 bases remaining between them. Germline loops: CDR1 KGHSH, CDR2 LQKENI.

The chain carries TRBV5-1 and TRBJ2-5, with 8 nucleotides matching TRBD1. J lost 5 bases, V lost 4 bases, and 10 bases had no gene match. The CDR3 runs 15 residues. From germline, CDR1 is SGHRS and CDR2 YFSETQ. CDR3 nucleotides: TGCGCCAGCAGCGGTGGACAGGGAGGCGGGGAGACCCAGTACTTC. Protein sequence: CASSGGQGGGETQYF.

The chain couples TRBV5-1 to TRBJ2-3; 7 bases match TRBD1. CDR1 is SGHRS, CDR2 YFSETQ, per germline. V gave up 4 bases and J gave up 3 bases; unmatched junction bases: 5. The CDR3 is 14 residues long. CDR3 residues: CASSEIQGTDTQYF. CDR3 coding DNA: TGCGCCAGCAGCGAAATACAGGGGACAGATACGCAGTATTTT.

This chain joins TRBV2 and TRBJ2-3, with D possibly being TRBD1 (6 bases). The CDR3 covers 15 residues. Between the trimmed V and J ends, which lost 5 bases and 1 base, there was a span of 13 bases. Germline loops: CDR1 SNHLY, CDR2 FYNNEI. The DNA for the CDR3 is TGTGCCAGCAGTAAACAGGGCGGAGGCACAGATACGCAGTATTTT. This gives the protein CASSKQGGGTDTQYF.